These 3 T cell receptor beta chains were all obtained from the same sample, sequenced in a study of blood T cell repertoires in COVID-19. The protocol was immunoSEQ multiplex PCR, while the TCRdb copy is restricted to in-frame clones and leaves out a portion. The sample holds around 250,000 clones, about 89% seen once. The specimen was peripheral blood. These receptors all stem from a woman aged 55-75 years who had recovered from COVID-19.

The rearrangement joins TRBV11-2 to TRBJ1-6, with D possibly being TRBD1 (6 bases). The V and J ends lost 4 bases and 7 bases respectively, with 17 bases between them. The CDR3 sequence is 16 residues long. Germline values: CDR1 SGHAT, CDR2 FQNNGV. The CDR3 sequence: CASSSLPQGGNSPLHF. DNA of the CDR3: TGTGCCAGCAGCTCGCTCCCACAGGGCGGGAATTCACCCCTCCACTTT.

The chain has TRBV5-4 and TRBJ1-1, with D possibly TRBD1 on 5 matching bases. V was shortened by 0 bases and J by 7 bases, with 10 bases between the two germline ends. This CDR3 comprises 13 residues. Germline values: CDR1 SGHNT, CDR2 YYREEE (reference sequence). The CDR3 protein is CASSLAEGLEAFF. CDR3 coding DNA: TGTGCCAGCAGCTTGGCGGAGGGGCTTGAAGCTTTCTTT.

V and J are TRBV7-2 and TRBJ2-7, with TRBD2 as a possible D gene (7 bases). The CDR3 has 14 amino acids. Looked up from germline, CDR1 is SGHTA and CDR2 is FQGNSA. V was clipped by 5 bases and J by 2 bases, with 13 bases between them. The CDR3 loop is CASSPRGGPYEQYF. For the CDR3, the DNA is TGTGCCAGCAGCCCCCGCGGGGGCCCCTACGAGCAGTACTTC.